The sample holds one count of the clone carrying this TCR beta chain. This record comes from a study of OX40 agonist ivuxolimab in advanced cancers. Germline V lookup: CDR1 MNHEY, CDR2 SMNVEV (reference sequence). Trimming stripped 1 base from V and 8 bases from J, with 12 bases between. The CDR3 covers 14 residues. Any history of autoimmune disease or systemic immunosuppression disqualified patients. The assay was immunoSEQ multiplex PCR, and TCRdb's table has in-frame clones only and misses some. The profile shows around 23,000 clones, roughly 80% of them singletons. This clonotype was sampled from an adult with an advanced solid tumor such as melanoma, head and neck, liver or kidney cancer. The sample consisted of CD4+ or CD8+ T cells sorted from blood, taken in a trial of the OX40 agonist ivuxolimab. The chain uses TRBV27 and TRBJ1-5; D is possibly TRBD1 (6 bases). CDR3 sequence: CASSLWQGTKPQHF. CDR3 bases: TGTGCCAGCAGTTTATGGCAGGGGACGAAGCCCCAGCATTTT.